This T cell receptor beta chain was captured by sequencing in a study of blood T cell repertoires in COVID-19. Study details: The analysed material was cDNA or gDNA that came from T cells, B-cell-depleted T cells, or PBMCs.

Profiling relied on immunoSEQ multiplex PCR, and the TCRdb table lists in-frame clones only, not all of them. The sample records 300,000 to 400,000 clones, over 80% being singletons. Deletions cut 4 bases from V and 2 bases from J, with 8 bases between. CDR1 LGHNA and CDR2 YNFKEQ come from the germline V gene. The CDR3 has 13 residues. The TCR originated in a man younger than 45 with COVID-19, enrolled during active disease. Sequenced: peripheral blood. The chain uses TRBV4-2 and TRBJ2-5; D is unresolved. The CDR3 region has the DNA TGTGCCAGCAGCCCCTCGTTACAAGAGACCCAGTACTTC. Protein sequence: CASSPSLQETQYF.